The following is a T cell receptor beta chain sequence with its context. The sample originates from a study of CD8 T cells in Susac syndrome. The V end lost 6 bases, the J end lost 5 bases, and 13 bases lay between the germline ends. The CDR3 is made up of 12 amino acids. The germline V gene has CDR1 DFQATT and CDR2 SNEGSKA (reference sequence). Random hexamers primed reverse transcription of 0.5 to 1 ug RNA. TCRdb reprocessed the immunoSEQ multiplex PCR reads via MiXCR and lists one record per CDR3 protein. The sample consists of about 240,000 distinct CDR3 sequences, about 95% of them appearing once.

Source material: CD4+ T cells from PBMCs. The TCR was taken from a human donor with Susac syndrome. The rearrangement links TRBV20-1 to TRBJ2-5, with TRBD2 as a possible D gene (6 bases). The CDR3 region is CSANAREETQYF. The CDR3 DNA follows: TGCAGTGCCAACGCTCGGGAGGAGACCCAGTACTTC.